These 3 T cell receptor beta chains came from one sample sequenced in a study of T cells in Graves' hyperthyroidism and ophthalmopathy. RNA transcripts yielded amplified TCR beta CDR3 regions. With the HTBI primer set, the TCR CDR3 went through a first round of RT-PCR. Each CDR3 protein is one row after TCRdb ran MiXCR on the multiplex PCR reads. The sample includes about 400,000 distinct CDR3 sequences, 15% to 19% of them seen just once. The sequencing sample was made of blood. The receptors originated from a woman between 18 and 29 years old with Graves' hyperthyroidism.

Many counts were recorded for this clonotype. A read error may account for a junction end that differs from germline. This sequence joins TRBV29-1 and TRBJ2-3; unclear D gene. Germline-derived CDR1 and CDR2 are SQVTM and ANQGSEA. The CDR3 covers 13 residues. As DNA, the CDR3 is TGCAGCTTTGAGGTCCCCAGCACAGATACGCAGTATTTT. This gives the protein CSFEVPSTDTQYF.

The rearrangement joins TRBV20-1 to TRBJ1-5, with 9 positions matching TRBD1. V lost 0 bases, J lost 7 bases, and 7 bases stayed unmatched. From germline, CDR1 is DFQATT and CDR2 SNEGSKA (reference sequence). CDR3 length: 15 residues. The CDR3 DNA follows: TGCAGTGCTAGAGAGGGGACAGGGTATGGGCAGCCCCAGCATTTT. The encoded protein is CSAREGTGYGQPQHF.

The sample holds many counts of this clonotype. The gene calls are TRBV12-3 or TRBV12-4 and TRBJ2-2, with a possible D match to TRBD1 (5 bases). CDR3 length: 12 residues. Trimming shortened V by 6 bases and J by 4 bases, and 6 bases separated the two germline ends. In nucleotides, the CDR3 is TGTGCCAGCAGGACAGCCACCGGGGAGCTGTTTTTT. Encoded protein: CASRTATGELFF.